Each of the 15 T cell receptor beta chains below was sequenced from the same sample in a study of T cells expressing NK-cell markers. TCRdb re-called the 5' RACE reads and shows each CDR3 protein once, DNA omitted. The table for this sample gives about 440,000 distinct CDR3 sequences. Material for sequencing was blood T cells: a sorted CD56 or NKG2C T cell subset, CD4+ or CD8+ T cells, or bulk PBMC T cells (not recorded which). All receptors come from a woman aged 18 to 75 in good health.

The V and J genes are TRBV14 and TRBJ1-5. The CDR3 spans 15 residues. Germline V lookup: CDR1 SGHDN, CDR2 FVKESK. CDR3 sequence reads: CASSQGGDGNQPQHF.

The CDR3: CASSLDQRSHQPQHF. The rearrangement joins TRBV4-3 to TRBJ1-5. This CDR3 is 15 amino acids long. Looked up from germline, CDR1 is LGHNA and CDR2 is YSLEER.

The V gene is TRBV5-1, the J gene TRBJ1-4; the D gene TCRdb calls, TRBD1, cannot be checked with no DNA. The length of the CDR3 is 14 residues. CDR1 and CDR2 (germline): SGHRS, YFSETQ. The CDR3 sequence: CASSQDSTNEKLFF.

V is TRBV20-1 and J is TRBJ2-4; TCRdb returns TRBD1, unconfirmable since there is no DNA. This CDR3 spans 16 amino acids. CDR1 is DFQATT, CDR2 SNEGSKA, per germline (reference sequence). CDR3 sequence: CSAPTLRRGAKNIQYF.

The chain joins TRBV7-9 to TRBJ2-7; TCRdb designates TRBD1, a call that cannot be tested without DNA. Germline values: CDR1 SEHNR, CDR2 FQNEAQ (reference sequence). The CDR3 extends over 17 amino acids. The CDR3 protein is CASNPPGDVWSSYEQYF.

V is TRBV27 and J is TRBJ1-1; the TCRdb call, TRBD1, lacks DNA for checking. The CDR3 has 15 amino acids. Germline-derived CDR1 and CDR2 are MNHEY and SMNVEV (reference sequence). The CDR3: CASHPLGAGETEAFF.

This rearrangement joins TRBV3-1 to TRBJ1-2. From germline, CDR1 is LGHDT and CDR2 YNNKEL (reference sequence). This CDR3 has 15 residues. CDR3 protein: CASNWGGARNYGYTF.

V gene TRBV20-1 combines with J gene TRBJ2-5; TCRdb's D gene call, TRBD2, goes unchecked for lack of DNA. Germline lookup yields CDR1 DFQATT and CDR2 SNEGSKA (reference sequence). This CDR3 region has 15 residues. The CDR3 here is CSARDRVGGVETQYF.

The chain recombines TRBV29-1 with TRBJ1-2. CDR1 is SQVTM and CDR2 is ANQGSEA in the germline V gene. CDR3 length: 13 residues. This CDR3 is CSVDRESSYGYTF.

V gene TRBV7-8 combines with J gene TRBJ1-1. Germline V gene lookup returns CDR1 SGHVS and CDR2 FQNEAQ. This CDR3 region has 12 residues. CDR3 region: CASSLAGIEAFF.

CDR3 sequence: CASSLEQGGNYEQYF. The chain links TRBV4-3 to TRBJ2-7; TCRdb returns TRBD1, unconfirmable since there is no DNA. Germline CDR1 and CDR2: LGHNA and YSLEER. The CDR3 has 15 amino acids.

The genes are TRBV7-2 and TRBJ2-7; TCRdb proposes TRBD2, but this gene call is untestable without DNA. Germline loops: CDR1 SGHTA, CDR2 FQGNSA. This CDR3 is 16 amino acids long. This CDR3 is CASSYGGGLLRYEQYF.

The rearrangement links TRBV7-2 to TRBJ1-1. Per the germline V gene, CDR1 is SGHTA and CDR2 is FQGNSA. The CDR3 consists of 15 residues. This chain's CDR3 is CASSFRAQGLLEAFF.

The chain couples TRBV12-3 or TRBV12-4 to TRBJ1-6. This CDR3 is built from 14 residues. This CDR3 is CASKTDINNSPLHF.

The rearrangement uses TRBV24-1 and TRBJ2-7; TCRdb lists TRBD2, though no DNA is available to test this call. CDR3 length: 15 amino acids. CDR1 and CDR2 (germline): KGHDR, SFDVKD. The CDR3 sequence is CATSPSEGGPHEQYF.